This entry lists 32 T cell receptor beta chains sequenced from one sample in a study of identical twins. Each CDR3 protein is one row after TCRdb ran MiXCR on the 5' RACE reads. Altogether 400,000 to 500,000 distinct CDR3 sequences are present, around a sixth being singletons, with the ten largest covering 12%. Sequencing was performed on naive T cells sorted from blood. Source of these receptors: a man in his forties or fifties in good health.

This clonotype appeared many times. J is TRBJ2-5 and V is TRBV5-1; D is uncertain. Germline V gene lookup returns CDR1 SGHRS and CDR2 YFSETQ. The V end was cut by 4 bases, the J end by 1 base, with 17 bases between. The CDR3 is 16 residues long. CDR3 residues: CASSLGLSDRQETQYF. CDR3 in DNA: TGCGCCAGCAGCCTTGGATTATCGGACCGCCAAGAGACCCAGTACTTC.

This clonotype was found many times. This chain joins TRBV2 and TRBJ2-5; unclear D gene. The CDR3 has 12 amino acids. The germline V gene has CDR1 SNHLY and CDR2 FYNNEI. V was shortened by 3 bases and J by 5 bases, with 7 bases between the two germline ends. The CDR3 nucleotides are TGTGCCAGCAGTGAGTCTAGGGAGACCCAGTACTTC. This codes for CASSESRETQYF.

This clonotype was detected only a few times. This chain joins TRBV9 and TRBJ2-1, with 7 bases aligning to TRBD2. The CDR3 is 13 amino acids. Germline trimming cut 3 bases from V and 4 bases from J; bases unmatched to any gene: 1. Looked up from germline, CDR1 is SGDLS and CDR2 is YYNGEE. The CDR3 coding sequence is TGTGCCAGCAGCGGGGACTATTACAATGAGCAGTTCTTC. It specifies CASSGDYYNEQFF.

This clonotype was observed at least ten times. This chain uses TRBV18 with TRBJ2-1, with unresolved D. V lost 1 base and J 6 bases, leaving 13 bases between the germline ends. This CDR3 has 15 amino acids. The germline V gene encodes CDR1 KGHSH and CDR2 LQKENI. The CDR3 here is CASSPRRTWGNEQFF. The CDR3 DNA reads TGTGCCAGCTCACCACGCCGAACTTGGGGCAATGAGCAGTTCTTC.

This clonotype was detected ten times or more. V and J are TRBV29-1 and TRBJ1-4; TRBD1 matches at 7 bases. CDR1 and CDR2 (germline): SQVTM, ANQGSEA. Trimming took 6 bases from V and 7 from J; bases not matched to a gene: 11. The CDR3 contains 14 residues. The CDR3 loop is CSVQQGQKSEKLFF. CDR3 coding DNA: TGCAGCGTCCAACAGGGGCAGAAGAGTGAAAAACTGTTTTTT.

There are many counts of this clonotype. The chain carries TRBV29-1 and TRBJ1-2; no firm D call. The length of the CDR3 is 14 residues. CDR1 is SQVTM, CDR2 ANQGSEA, per germline. V lost 0 bases, J lost 4 bases, and 12 bases lay in between. The CDR3 reads CSVEDGRRPYGYTF. Written as DNA, the CDR3 is TGCAGCGTTGAAGATGGGAGGCGTCCCTATGGCTACACCTTC.

In regard to this clonotype: One base away lies a much larger clone, so this may be a sequencing read error. The chain employs TRBV18 and TRBJ2-2; 8 bases are a match to TRBD1. The germline V gene encodes CDR1 KGHSH and CDR2 LQKENI. The J segment lost 0 bases and the V segment lost 2 bases, leaving 8 bases of the junction unmatched. CDR3 size: 18 residues. Here the CDR3 reads CASSPKIQGATNTGELFF. The CDR3 bases are TGTGCCAGCTCACCAAAAATCCAGGGGGCAACGAACACCGGGGAGCTGTTTTTT.

This clonotype occurred a few times. The V call is TRBV5-4, the J call TRBJ2-2, with D possibly called TRBD1 or TRBD2 (5 bases each). V dropped 0 bases and J dropped 0 bases, with 9 bases sitting between them. The CDR3 loop spans 16 amino acids. Germline CDR1 reads SGHNT; CDR2 reads YYREEE (reference sequence). The CDR3 DNA reads as TGTGCCAGCAGCTTGGGGGGACCGACGAACACCGGGGAGCTGTTTTTT. Translated, it gives CASSLGGPTNTGELFF.

The genes are TRBV7-9 and TRBJ2-5, with no clear D. This CDR3 is built from 14 residues. The V and J ends lost 1 base and 0 bases respectively, with 6 bases between them. In germline, CDR1 is SEHNR, CDR2 FQNEAQ (reference sequence). Written as DNA, the CDR3 is TGTGCCAGCAGCTTAGTAATACACCAAGAGACCCAGTACTTC. Its protein product is CASSLVIHQETQYF.

This clonotype has a count of ten or more. This rearrangement joins TRBV7-9 to TRBJ1-6; 8 nucleotides agree with TRBD1. Germline V CDR1 and CDR2: SEHNR, FQNEAQ (reference sequence). This CDR3 is built from 17 residues. Trimming at V came to 2 bases and at J to 1 base, leaving 4 bases not matched to a gene. The CDR3 DNA reads as TGTGCCAGCAGCTTACAGACAGGGGCGTCCTATAATTCACCCCTCCACTTT. This translates into CASSLQTGASYNSPLHF.

The chain joins TRBV20-1 to TRBJ1-1, with D possibly TRBD1 on 5 matching bases. CDR1 DFQATT and CDR2 SNEGSKA come from the germline V gene (reference sequence). This CDR3 comprises 14 residues. The V end was cut by 0 bases, the J end by 0 bases, with 8 bases between. CDR3 nucleotides: TGCAGTGCTAGAGATTACAGGTTGAACACTGAAGCTTTCTTT. It is translated as CSARDYRLNTEAFF.

This clonotype was picked up many times. This chain joins TRBV29-1 and TRBJ2-3, with D perhaps TRBD1 (6 bases). V was shortened by 4 bases and J by 2 bases, with 10 bases between the two germline ends. This CDR3 comprises 13 residues. The V gene's germline CDR1 is SQVTM and CDR2 ANQGSEA. The CDR3 loop reads CSVAHRVTDTQYF. DNA for the CDR3: TGCAGCGTTGCTCACAGGGTCACAGATACGCAGTATTTT.

The chain joins TRBV12-3 or TRBV12-4 to TRBJ1-5, with TRBD1 matching 9 bases. CDR3 length: 15 amino acids. The ends lost 4 bases at V and 5 bases at J; junction bases unmatched: 6. Written as DNA, the CDR3 is TGTGCCAGCAGTTCATTTACAGGGGGCGATCAGCCCCAGCATTTT. It codes for CASSSFTGGDQPQHF.

This clonotype was seen at least ten times. The gene calls are TRBV5-5 and TRBJ1-1; no definite D call. The germline V and J ends were trimmed by 5 bases and 1 base, with 9 bases remaining between them. The germline V gene encodes CDR1 SGHKS and CDR2 YYEKEE (reference sequence). The CDR3 runs to 13 residues. CDR3 bases: TGTGCCAGCAGTCCTACTCGGAACACTGAAGCTTTCTTT. This translates into CASSPTRNTEAFF. Drawing the rest from reference TRBV5-5 and TRBJ1-1, the complete variable domain is DAGVTQSPTHLIKTRGQQVTLRCSPISGHKSVSWYQQVLGQGPQFIFQYYEKEERGRGNFPDRFSARQFPNYSSELNVNALLLGDSALYLCASSPTRNTEAFFGQGTRLTVV.

The rearrangement links TRBV6-2 or TRBV6-3 to TRBJ2-7; D ambiguous. Trimming removed 0 bases from V and 3 bases from J, with 9 bases in between. The germline CDR1 and CDR2 sequences are MNHEY and SVGEGT. This CDR3 spans 14 amino acids. CDR3 bases: TGTGCCAGCAGTTACTCGATGGGCTTCTACGAGCAGTACTTC. Its translation is CASSYSMGFYEQYF.

This clonotype was counted ten times or more. The chain has TRBV4-3 and TRBJ1-2, with D tentatively TRBD1 (5 bases). The CDR3 has 14 residues. Germline-derived CDR1 and CDR2 are LGHNA and YSLEER. Trimming took off 3 bases at V and 0 bases at J, with 8 bases between the two ends. In DNA, the CDR3 is TGCGCCAGCAGCCACCCAGGGCCTAACTATGGCTACACCTTC. Protein: CASSHPGPNYGYTF.

The sample holds a few counts of this clonotype. The chain is built from TRBV20-1 and TRBJ1-6; D call uncertain. The CDR3 contains 16 residues. The V and J ends lost 0 bases and 7 bases respectively, with 16 bases between them. The germline CDR1 and CDR2 sequences are DFQATT and SNEGSKA (reference sequence). The CDR3 sequence is CSAREEKRRVNSPLHF. As DNA, the CDR3 is TGCAGTGCTAGAGAGGAGAAGAGAAGGGTAAATTCACCCCTCCACTTT.

The chain carries TRBV20-1 and TRBJ2-7, with TRBD2 identical over 8 bases. CDR1 is DFQATT and CDR2 is SNEGSKA in the germline V gene (reference sequence). The CDR3 sequence is 13 residues long. V shed 6 bases, J shed 6 bases, and the junction held 10 bases outside the gene matches. CDR3 in amino acids: CSANGRGVVEQYF. The CDR3 region has the DNA TGCAGTGCCAACGGGAGGGGCGTAGTCGAGCAGTACTTC.

The chain links TRBV6-2 or TRBV6-3 to TRBJ2-7; 9 bases match TRBD2. The CDR3 loop spans 13 amino acids. Germline trimming cut 6 bases from V and 5 bases from J; bases unmatched to any gene: 5. Germline loops: CDR1 MNHEY, CDR2 SVGEGT. The DNA for the CDR3 is TGTGCCAGCAGGGGACTAGCTTTGGACGAGCAGTACTTC. Encoded protein: CASRGLALDEQYF.

This clonotype was counted only a few times. The rearrangement joins TRBV20-1 to TRBJ2-2; D might be TRBD1 or TRBD2, each matching 6 bases. The CDR3 is 14 amino acids. CDR1 and CDR2 (germline): DFQATT, SNEGSKA (reference sequence). V lost 3 bases, J lost 8 bases, and 16 bases lay in between. CDR3 DNA sequence: TGCAGTGCTAGGGAGGGACAACCGAGGGGGGAGCTGTTTTTT. It is translated as CSAREGQPRGELFF.

The chain couples TRBV12-3 or TRBV12-4 to TRBJ1-4; no reliable D call. Trimming pared 6 bases from V and 12 bases from J, leaving 14 bases between. The CDR3 extends over 12 amino acids. This CDR3 reads CASREGPEELFF. In nucleotides, the CDR3 is TGTGCCAGCAGGGAGGGTCCCGAGGAACTGTTTTTT.

V is TRBV4-2 and J is TRBJ2-7, with D possibly called TRBD1 or TRBD2 (5 bases each). The V end was cut by 1 base, the J end by 5 bases, with 9 bases between. This CDR3 is 13 amino acids long. CDR1 and CDR2 from the germline V gene are LGHNA and YNFKEQ. The CDR3 spells CASSQVGTDEQYF. The CDR3, as DNA: TGTGCCAGCAGCCAAGTAGGGACGGACGAGCAGTACTTC.

CDR3 sequence: CASSHRLGLASETQYF. Here the CDR3 DNA reads TGTGCCAGCAGCCACAGATTAGGGCTAGCGTCGGAGACCCAGTACTTC. The rearrangement links TRBV7-6 to TRBJ2-5; TRBD2 is a possible D gene (6 bases). Trimming cost V 5 bases and J 5 bases, with 21 bases left between them. This CDR3 contains 16 residues. Looked up from germline, CDR1 is SGHVS and CDR2 is FNYEAQ.

The table lists this clonotype with a few counts. V gene TRBV6-5 combines with J gene TRBJ2-7; 10 bases map to TRBD2. V gave up 0 bases and J gave up 5 bases; unmatched junction bases: 4. The CDR3 sequence is 15 residues long. Germline V gives CDR1 MNHEY, CDR2 SVGAGI. CDR3: CASSYSTSGRNEQYF. CDR3 nucleotides: TGTGCCAGCAGTTACTCGACTAGCGGGCGGAACGAGCAGTACTTC.

The V gene is TRBV7-8, the J gene TRBJ2-2, with D unresolved. Trimming stripped 7 bases from V and 2 bases from J, with 14 bases between. The CDR3 is made up of 15 amino acids. Germline CDR1 SGHVS, CDR2 FQNEAQ. CDR3 DNA sequence: TGTGCCAGCAACTATGCGACGGCTAACACCGGGGAGCTGTTTTTT. Its translation is CASNYATANTGELFF.

This clonotype was picked up a small number of times. The CDR3 nucleotides read TGCGCCAGCAGCCAAGAGGGACATGGAAGAGGGGAGCTGTTTTTT. Translated, it gives CASSQEGHGRGELFF. J is TRBJ2-2 and V is TRBV4-3, with D tentatively TRBD1 (6 bases). The CDR3 loop spans 15 amino acids. The ends were cut back, 0 bases at V and 8 bases at J, with 13 bases in the middle. From germline, CDR1 is LGHNA and CDR2 YSLEER.

The chain is built from TRBV4-3 and TRBJ1-2; maybe TRBD1 (5 bases). This CDR3 is built from 15 residues. Germline loops: CDR1 LGHNA, CDR2 YSLEER. V lost 0 bases to trimming and J lost 11 bases, with 19 bases between them. This chain's CDR3 is CASSQDGIGTLGYTF. In nucleotides, the CDR3 is TGCGCCAGCAGCCAAGATGGGATCGGGACCCTCGGTTACACCTTC.

In this sample, this clonotype turned up many times. The chain couples TRBV20-1 to TRBJ2-7; no clear D. CDR3 length equals 13 residues. V was shortened by 3 bases and J by 2 bases, with 11 bases between the two germline ends. Per the germline V gene, CDR1 is DFQATT and CDR2 is SNEGSKA (reference sequence). DNA of the CDR3: TGCAGTGCTAGTCCCGGACCCCCCTACGAGCAGTACTTC. This sequence encodes CSASPGPPYEQYF.

Concerning this clonotype: A much larger clone is a single base away; this may be a read error. The chain carries TRBV7-2 and TRBJ1-1; 9 nucleotides match TRBD1. The CDR3 runs 15 residues. CDR1 is SGHTA and CDR2 is FQGNSA in the germline V gene. Here the CDR3 reads CAGRLDRGMNTEAFF. DNA of the CDR3: TGTGCCGGCAGACTCGACAGGGGGATGAACACTGAAGCTTTCTTT.

This clonotype was seen more than once but under ten times. The V call is TRBV12-3 or TRBV12-4, the J call TRBJ2-3, with 9 bases identical to TRBD2. Trimming removed 6 bases from V and 0 bases from J; junction bases left unmatched: 7. The CDR3 runs 16 residues. The CDR3 region has the DNA TGTGCCAGCAGAGCGACTAGCGGTTCTAGCACAGATACGCAGTATTTT. Its translation is CASRATSGSSTDTQYF.

This chain links TRBV10-3 with TRBJ2-2; TRBD1 or TRBD2 may be the D gene (5 bases each). Germline lookup yields CDR1 ENHRY and CDR2 SYGVKD. V was pared by 6 bases and J by 2 bases, with 10 bases between. This CDR3 has 14 residues. The CDR3 region has the DNA TGTGCCATCAGAACCGGGACCAACACCGGGGAGCTGTTTTTT. Its translation: CAIRTGTNTGELFF.

This clonotype was picked up many times. This chain joins TRBV12-3 or TRBV12-4 and TRBJ2-7; 11 positions agree with TRBD2. The CDR3 consists of 15 residues. The V and J ends lost 1 base and 6 bases, in that order; junction bases with no gene match: 5. CDR3 coding DNA: TGTGCCAGCAGTTTAGGGGGACTAGCGGTTTTCGAGCAGTACTTC. Translation: CASSLGGLAVFEQYF.